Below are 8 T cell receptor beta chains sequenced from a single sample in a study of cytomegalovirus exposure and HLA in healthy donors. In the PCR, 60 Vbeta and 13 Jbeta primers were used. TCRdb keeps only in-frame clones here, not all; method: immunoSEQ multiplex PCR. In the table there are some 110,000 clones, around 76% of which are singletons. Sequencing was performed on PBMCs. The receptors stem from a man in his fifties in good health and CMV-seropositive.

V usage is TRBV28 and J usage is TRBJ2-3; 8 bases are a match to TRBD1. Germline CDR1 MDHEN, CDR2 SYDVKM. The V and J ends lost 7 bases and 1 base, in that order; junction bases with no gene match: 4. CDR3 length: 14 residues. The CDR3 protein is CASNQQGGTDTQYF. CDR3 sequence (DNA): TGTGCCAGCAATCAACAGGGGGGCACAGATACGCAGTATTTT.

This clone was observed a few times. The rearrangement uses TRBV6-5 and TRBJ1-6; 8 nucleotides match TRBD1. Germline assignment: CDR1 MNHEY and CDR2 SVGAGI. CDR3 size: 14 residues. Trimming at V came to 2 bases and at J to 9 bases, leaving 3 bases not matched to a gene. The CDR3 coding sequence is TGTGCCAGCAGTTACAGACAGGGGACTTCACCCCTCCACTTT. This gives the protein CASSYRQGTSPLHF.

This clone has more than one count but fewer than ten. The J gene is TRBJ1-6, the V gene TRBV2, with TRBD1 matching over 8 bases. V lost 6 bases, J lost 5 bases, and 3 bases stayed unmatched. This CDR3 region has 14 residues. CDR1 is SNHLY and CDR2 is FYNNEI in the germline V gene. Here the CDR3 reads CASSRDRNNSPLHF. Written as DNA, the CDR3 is TGTGCCAGCAGCCGGGACAGGAATAATTCACCCCTCCACTTT.

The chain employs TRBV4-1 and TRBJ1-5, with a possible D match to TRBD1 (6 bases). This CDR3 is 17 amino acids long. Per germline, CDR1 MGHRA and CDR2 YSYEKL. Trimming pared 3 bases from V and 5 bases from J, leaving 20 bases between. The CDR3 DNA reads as TGCGCCAGCAGCCAGACGTTGGACAGATTCTCTGATCAGCCCCAGCATTTT. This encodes CASSQTLDRFSDQPQHF.

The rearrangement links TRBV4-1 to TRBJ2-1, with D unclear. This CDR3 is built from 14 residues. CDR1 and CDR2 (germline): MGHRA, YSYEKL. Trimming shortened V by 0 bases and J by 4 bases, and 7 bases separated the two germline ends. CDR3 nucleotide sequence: TGCGCCAGCAGCCAAGATTCCGTTTACAATGAGCAGTTCTTC. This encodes CASSQDSVYNEQFF.

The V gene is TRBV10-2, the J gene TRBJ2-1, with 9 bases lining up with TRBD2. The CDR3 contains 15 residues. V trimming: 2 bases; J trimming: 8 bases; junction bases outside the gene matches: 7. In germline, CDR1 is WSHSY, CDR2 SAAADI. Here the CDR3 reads CASSEAGGGWDEQFF. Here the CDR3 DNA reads TGCGCCAGCAGTGAGGCGGGAGGGGGTTGGGATGAGCAGTTCTTC.

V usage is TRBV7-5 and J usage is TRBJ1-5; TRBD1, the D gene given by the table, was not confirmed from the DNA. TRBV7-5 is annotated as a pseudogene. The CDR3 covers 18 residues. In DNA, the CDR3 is TGTGTCAGAAGCTTGTATGACAGGGCGTCGGATAGGGATCAGCCCCAGCATTTT. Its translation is CVRSLYDRASDRDQPQHF.

The DNA of the CDR3 is TGTGCCAGTAGTATAGAGGGCGGGAGCGGTTTCTACGAGCAGTACTTC. Amino acids: CASSIEGGSGFYEQYF. The V gene is TRBV19, the J gene TRBJ2-7, with 7 bases identical to TRBD2. V lost 0 bases and J lost 3; bases outside the gene matches: 8. CDR3 length: 16 amino acids. Germline-derived CDR1 and CDR2 are LNHDA and SQIVND (reference sequence).